This TCR beta chain came from a study of Graves' ophthalmopathy and Graves' hyperthyroidism. Other autoimmune diseases, uncontrolled infections, pregnancy or lactation ruled patients out of participation. Looked up from germline, CDR1 is MNHNS and CDR2 is SASEGT. The CDR3 totals 15 residues. Deletions cut 9 bases from V and 2 bases from J, with 16 bases between. Using RNA transcripts, the TCR beta CDR3 regions were amplified. An initial RT-PCR round employing HTBI primers preceded a second-round multiplex PCR. TCRdb used MiXCR to reprocess the multiplex PCR reads, holding one entry per CDR3 protein. Of approximately 500,000 distinct CDR3 sequences listed, under 15% were seen once; the top ten hold 8% to 10%. Study-level points and caveats: Clonotypes were expanded in thyroid at above 0.001 frequency, and most also appeared in blood. From stable hyperthyroidism, ophthalmopathy was separated by a 13-signature model with 85% to 90% sensitivity and around 80% specificity.

This clonotype was observed at least ten times. Its matching antigen is unknown. This TCR derives from a woman aged 30 to 39 with Graves' ophthalmopathy. Sequencing used blood. The V and J genes are TRBV6-1 and TRBJ2-2; D possibly matches TRBD1 or TRBD2 (5 bases each). CDR3: CASRGAIYNTGELFF. CDR3 DNA sequence: TGTGCCAGTCGAGGGGCAATATACAACACCGGGGAGCTGTTTTTT.